What follows are 11 T cell receptor beta chains derived from one specimen sequenced in a study of blood T cell repertoires in COVID-19. TCRdb keeps only in-frame clones here, not all; method: immunoSEQ multiplex PCR. Of 120,000 or so clones listed, approximately 90% are singletons. Specimen: peripheral blood. The origin of the receptors is a human donor in a cohort sampled during active COVID-19.

V usage is TRBV5-1 and J usage is TRBJ2-7, with 8 bases fitting TRBD1. The germline V gene encodes CDR1 SGHRS and CDR2 YFSETQ. The CDR3 runs 15 residues. V was clipped by 1 base and J by 5 bases; unmatched bases: 8. The chain's CDR3 is CASSLIQGAFHEQYF. CDR3 in DNA: TGCGCCAGCAGCTTGATCCAGGGGGCGTTCCACGAGCAGTACTTC. The full variable domain, rest sourced from reference TRBV5-1 and TRBJ2-7, is KAGVTQTPRYLIKTRGQQVTLSCSPISGHRSVSWYQQTPGQGLQFLFEYFSETQRNKGNFPGRFSGRQFSNSRSEMNVSTLELGDSALYLCASSLIQGAFHEQYFGPGTRLTVT.

The rearrangement joins TRBV19 to TRBJ1-6; D is possibly TRBD1 (5 bases). V was clipped by 3 bases and J by 5 bases, with 5 bases between them. The CDR3 runs to 13 residues. CDR1 LNHDA and CDR2 SQIVND come from the germline V gene (reference sequence). The CDR3 DNA reads as TGTGCCAGTAGTATCAGGGATAATTCACCCCTCCACTTT. It is translated as CASSIRDNSPLHF.

The chain joins TRBV4-1 to TRBJ2-3, with 11 positions matching TRBD2. The CDR3 loop spans 20 amino acids. In germline, CDR1 is MGHRA, CDR2 YSYEKL. V shed 4 bases and J 0 bases; nucleotides not matched to a gene: 15. CDR3 amino acids: CASSRVTGLAERSSTDTQYF. CDR3 nucleotides: TGCGCCAGCAGCCGTGTTACGGGACTAGCGGAGCGATCTAGCACAGATACGCAGTATTTT.

The chain has TRBV5-6 and TRBJ1-2; 10 bases are a match to TRBD1. The germline gives CDR1 SGHDT, CDR2 YYEEEE. The CDR3 has 15 amino acids. V gave up 5 bases and J gave up 1 base; unmatched junction bases: 5. The CDR3 protein is CASSPGQGYNYGYTF. For the CDR3, the DNA is TGTGCCAGCAGTCCGGGACAGGGGTATAACTATGGCTACACCTTC.

The V and J genes are TRBV19 and TRBJ2-1, with a possible D match to TRBD2 (6 bases). CDR3 length: 15 residues. The V end lost 7 bases, the J end lost 5 bases, and 18 bases lay between the germline ends. Per the germline V gene, CDR1 is LNHDA and CDR2 is SQIVND (reference sequence). In DNA, the CDR3 is TGTGCCAGTACTTATTCGGGCGGGGAGGACAATGAGCAGTTCTTC. Protein product: CASTYSGGEDNEQFF.

This chain links TRBV5-6 with TRBJ1-1; D call uncertain. The germline gives CDR1 SGHDT, CDR2 YYEEEE. This CDR3 is built from 13 residues. With 3 bases removed from V and 1 base from J, the gap between germline ends came to 7 bases. Here the CDR3 reads CASSSIPNTEAFF. CDR3 nucleotides: TGTGCCAGCAGCTCTATACCGAACACTGAAGCTTTCTTT.

In this sample, this clone turned up once. V is TRBV18 and J is TRBJ1-2; 10 nucleotides match TRBD1. V lost 6 bases and J lost 8; bases outside the gene matches: 9. Germline V gene lookup returns CDR1 KGHSH and CDR2 LQKENI. CDR3 length: 14 residues. CDR3 DNA sequence: TGTGCCAGCTCCGGACAGGGGGTCCCCGTAGGCTACACCTTC. This encodes CASSGQGVPVGYTF. Full variable domain (rest looked up from reference TRBV18 and TRBJ1-2): NAGVMQNPRHLVRRRGQEARLRCSPMKGHSHVYWYRQLPEEGLKFMVYLQKENIIDESGMPKERFSAEFPKEGPSILRIQQVVRGDSAAYFCASSGQGVPVGYTFGSGTRLTVV.

The gene calls are TRBV27 and TRBJ2-4; TRBD2 agrees at 8 bases. Germline V gene sequence: CDR1 MNHEY, CDR2 SMNVEV (reference sequence). V trimming: 4 bases; J trimming: 3 bases; junction bases outside the gene matches: 11. The CDR3 covers 17 residues. The CDR3 spells CASSSWVAGRGKNIQYF. As DNA, the CDR3 is TGTGCCAGCAGTTCCTGGGTGGCCGGGAGGGGCAAAAACATTCAGTACTTC.

V and J are TRBV15 and TRBJ2-5; TRBD2 is a possible D gene (5 bases). Germline V gene data show CDR1 as LNHNV and CDR2 as YYDKDF (reference sequence). This CDR3 contains 14 residues. V was trimmed by 1 base and J by 4 bases, leaving 10 bases between them. DNA of the CDR3: TGTGCCACCAGCAGAGTGGAGGTGGGAGAGACCCAGTACTTC. This gives the protein CATSRVEVGETQYF.

The chain joins TRBV9 to TRBJ1-1, with 7 bases aligning to TRBD1. There are 17 residues in the CDR3. V was pared by 4 bases and J by 1 base, with 13 bases of the junction left unmatched. Germline V lookup: CDR1 SGDLS, CDR2 YYNGEE. The CDR3 coding sequence is TGTGCCAGCAGCCCCCTAGGGGGCGCGTGGGGGAACACTGAAGCTTTCTTT. It yields the protein CASSPLGGAWGNTEAFF.

V gene TRBV28 combines with J gene TRBJ2-3; 12 bases line up with TRBD2. Germline V CDR1 and CDR2: MDHEN, SYDVKM. The CDR3 consists of 16 residues. The trim removed 7 bases at V and 4 bases at J, leaving 9 bases unmatched. Here the CDR3 DNA reads TGTGCCAGCACCCTACTAGCGGGAGGTAACGCAGATACGCAGTATTTT. Its protein product is CASTLLAGGNADTQYF.